This T cell receptor (beta chain) was recovered during a study of blood T cell repertoires in COVID-19. Study summary: T cells, B-cell-depleted T cells, or PBMCs supplied cDNA or gDNA.

The CDR3 spans 14 residues. V was pared by 6 bases and J by 4 bases, with 8 bases of the junction left unmatched. Germline V gene lookup returns CDR1 SNHLY and CDR2 FYNNEI. The protocol was immunoSEQ multiplex PCR, while the TCRdb copy is restricted to in-frame clones and leaves out a portion. The table has about 74,000 clones, 80% to 90% seen once; the top ten hold 4.8%. The sequenced material came from peripheral blood. The TCR was taken from a woman of 80 years or more with acute or convalescent COVID-19. The chain links TRBV2 to TRBJ1-2; 7 nucleotides align to TRBD1. CDR3 DNA: TGTGCCAGCAGGGCCAGACAGGGCCCCTATGGCTACACCTTC. It is translated as CASRARQGPYGYTF.